The clone carrying this T cell receptor (beta chain) was picked up a small number of times. TCR beta CDR3 sequences were amplified from RNA transcripts. HTBI primers were employed in a first-round RT-PCR of the TCR CDR3. TCRdb analysed the multiplex PCR reads with MiXCR anew, one entry per CDR3 protein. Altogether some 250,000 distinct CDR3 sequences are present, over 12% being singletons, with the ten largest covering under 35%. This entry is derived from a study of T cells in Graves' hyperthyroidism and ophthalmopathy. This CDR3 contains 18 residues. The V gene's germline CDR1 is LGHDT and CDR2 YNNKEL (reference sequence). After removal of 2 bases from V and 8 bases from J, the junction contained 9 bases not matched to a gene.

The sequenced sample consisted of blood. The clonotype comes from a woman in her forties or fifties with Graves' hyperthyroidism that later progressed to Graves' ophthalmopathy. V gene TRBV3-1 combines with J gene TRBJ2-4; 16 positions match TRBD2. The CDR3 DNA is TGTGCCAGCAGCCAAATAGGGACTAGCGGGAGGGAGCGGGACATTCAGTACTTC. Its translation: CASSQIGTSGRERDIQYF.